Below are 28 T cell receptor beta chains sequenced from a single sample in a study of cytomegalovirus exposure and HLA in healthy donors. The PCR had 60 Vbeta and 13 Jbeta primers. Assay: immunoSEQ multiplex PCR; the TCRdb copy retains only in-frame clones and omits some. The sample holds some 90,000 clones, roughly 79% seen once. The sample consisted of PBMCs. All receptors come from a man in his thirties or forties in good health and CMV-seronegative.

This chain joins TRBV11-3 and TRBJ1-1; D uncertain. The CDR3 contains 16 residues. Germline CDR1 is SGHNT and CDR2 is YENEEA. Trimming took off 0 bases at V and 0 bases at J, with 11 bases between the two ends. The CDR3 is CASSLDLYSLNTEAFF. CDR3 sequence (DNA): TGTGCCAGCAGCTTAGATCTATACAGCTTGAACACTGAAGCTTTCTTT.

The table lists this clone with a count of one. This chain uses TRBV7-9 with TRBJ2-1; 7 bases agree with TRBD1. The trim removed 4 bases at V and 0 bases at J, leaving 9 bases unmatched. Germline V gene lookup returns CDR1 SEHNR and CDR2 FQNEAQ (reference sequence). The CDR3 contains 17 residues. In nucleotides, the CDR3 is TGTGCCAGCAGCTCCACAGGGGATCCCGGCTCCTACAATGAGCAGTTCTTC. This encodes CASSSTGDPGSYNEQFF.

This chain joins TRBV7-2 and TRBJ2-7; 11 bases are shared with TRBD2. The length of the CDR3 is 16 residues. After removal of 1 base from V and 5 bases from J, the junction contained 7 bases not matched to a gene. Germline CDR1 reads SGHTA; CDR2 reads FQGNSA. The CDR3 nucleotides are TGTGCCAGCAGCTTAGGAGGACTAGCGGGCCCCCACGAGCAGTACGTC. Encoded protein: CASSLGGLAGPHEQYV.

The chain is built from TRBV15 and TRBJ1-2; 9 bases are shared with TRBD1. From germline, CDR1 is LNHNV and CDR2 YYDKDF (reference sequence). There are 13 residues in the CDR3. With V trimmed by 8 bases and J by 4 bases, 5 bases remained unmatched. The DNA of the CDR3 is TGTGCCACCGAAACAGGGGGCGGCTATGGCTACACCTTC. Protein sequence: CATETGGGYGYTF. Looking up the rest from reference TRBV15 and TRBJ1-2 gives the full variable domain: DAMVIQNPRYQVTQFGKPVTLSCSQTLNHNVMYWYQQKSSQAPKLLFHYYDKDFNNEADTPDNFQSRRPNTSFCFLDIRSPGLGDTAMYLCATETGGGYGYTFGSGTRLTVV.

J is TRBJ1-2 and V is TRBV7-6, with TRBD1 as a possible D gene (6 bases). The germline V and J ends were trimmed by 4 bases and 2 bases, with 11 bases remaining between them. CDR3 length: 14 amino acids. Germline CDR1 and CDR2: SGHVS and FNYEAQ. The CDR3 here is CASSSLTGNYGYTF. The CDR3 DNA is TGTGCCAGCAGCTCCCTGACAGGAAACTATGGCTACACCTTC.

V gene TRBV5-1 combines with J gene TRBJ2-1; 11 bases fit TRBD2. Germline CDR1 and CDR2: SGHRS and YFSETQ. The CDR3 spans 14 residues. V lost 3 bases, J lost 12 bases, and 8 bases stayed unmatched. CDR3 DNA sequence: TGCGCCAGCAGCTATGGGACTAGCGGACAATTGCAGTTCTTC. It translates to CASSYGTSGQLQFF.

V and J are TRBV28 and TRBJ1-4; 8 bases map to TRBD1. The ends lost 6 bases at V and 4 bases at J; junction bases unmatched: 7. Per germline, CDR1 MDHEN and CDR2 SYDVKM. This CDR3 contains 15 residues. The CDR3 region is CASRSGGQVNEKLFF. DNA of the CDR3: TGTGCCAGCAGGTCCGGGGGACAGGTTAATGAAAAACTGTTTTTT.

This rearrangement joins TRBV27 to TRBJ2-5, with 9 bases matching TRBD1. V dropped 6 bases and J dropped 6; count of bases not matched to a gene: 8. CDR3 length: 14 amino acids. Germline V gene lookup returns CDR1 MNHEY and CDR2 SMNVEV (reference sequence). The CDR3 bases are TGTGCCAGCAGGAGGGACAGGGACACACAGACCCAGTACTTC. This sequence encodes CASRRDRDTQTQYF.

The V and J genes are TRBV27 and TRBJ2-1; the match to TRBD2 covers 7 bases. The CDR3 runs 15 residues. The germline V gene has CDR1 MNHEY and CDR2 SMNVEV (reference sequence). V lost 4 bases, J lost 6 bases, and 9 bases stayed unmatched. The CDR3 reads CASSSLGGVGNEQFF. The CDR3 coding sequence is TGTGCCAGCAGTTCCCTTGGGGGGGTAGGCAATGAGCAGTTCTTC.

CDR3 region: CASSLAPPGPNYGYTF. Written as DNA, the CDR3 is TGCGCCAGCAGCTTGGCCCCCCCAGGCCCTAACTATGGCTACACCTTC. This chain joins TRBV5-1 and TRBJ1-2; the D is unclear. V was trimmed by 0 bases and J by 0 bases, leaving 12 bases between them. Germline V gene data show CDR1 as SGHRS and CDR2 as YFSETQ. The CDR3 runs to 16 residues.

The rearrangement joins TRBV18 to TRBJ2-7, with TRBD1 matching 9 bases. Germline-derived CDR1 and CDR2 are KGHSH and LQKENI. The CDR3 extends over 15 amino acids. The V segment lost 1 base and the J segment 3 bases; nucleotides outside the gene matches: 4. The CDR3 loop reads CASSPQGQGFYEQYF. The CDR3 DNA is TGTGCCAGCTCACCACAGGGACAGGGATTCTACGAGCAGTACTTC. Together with reference TRBV18 and TRBJ2-7, the CDR3 gives the full variable domain: NAGVMQNPRHLVRRRGQEARLRCSPMKGHSHVYWYRQLPEEGLKFMVYLQKENIIDESGMPKERFSAEFPKEGPSILRIQQVVRGDSAAYFCASSPQGQGFYEQYFGPGTRLTVT.

The chain has TRBV18 and TRBJ1-3, with D perhaps matching TRBD1 (6 bases). The length of the CDR3 is 16 residues. Germline V gene data show CDR1 as KGHSH and CDR2 as LQKENI. Trimming left V 2 bases short and J 0 bases short, with 11 bases between. CDR3 in amino acids: CASSPLTGFSGNTIYF. In nucleotides, the CDR3 is TGTGCCAGCTCACCATTGACAGGTTTCTCTGGAAACACCATATATTTT.

This clone was recorded a few times. CDR3 amino acids: CASSSGTGIYEQYV. The CDR3 bases are TGTGCCAGCAGCTCTGGGACAGGGATCTACGAGCAGTACGTC. This rearrangement joins TRBV6-5 to TRBJ2-7, with 9 bases that match TRBD1. The CDR3 extends over 14 amino acids. The J segment lost 3 bases and the V segment lost 6 bases, leaving 6 bases of the junction unmatched. In germline, CDR1 is MNHEY, CDR2 SVGAGI.

With respect to this clone: An end of the junction differs from the germline gene, which may be a read error. The rearrangement joins TRBV7-9 to TRBJ2-7, with 9 bases identical to TRBD2. The CDR3 consists of 18 residues. Germline V gene lookup returns CDR1 SEHNR and CDR2 FQNEAQ (reference sequence). For the CDR3, the DNA is TGTTCCAGCAGCGCTAGGGGCGGGGGGGCCTACATTCCGAACGAGCAGTACTTC. This codes for CSSSARGGGAYIPNEQYF.

The V call is TRBV15, the J call TRBJ2-7; possibly TRBD1 for D (6 bases). The CDR3 is made up of 16 amino acids. Deletions cut 4 bases from V and 3 bases from J, with 19 bases between. Germline V gene data show CDR1 as LNHNV and CDR2 as YYDKDF (reference sequence). Written as DNA, the CDR3 is TGTGCCACCAGCACCGGAAGCACCACAGGGAACTACGAGCAGTACTTC. Its protein product is CATSTGSTTGNYEQYF.

The chain joins TRBV2 to TRBJ2-2; TRBD2 aligns across 7 bases. Germline assignment: CDR1 SNHLY and CDR2 FYNNEI. The CDR3 is 18 amino acids. J gave up 4 bases and V 0 bases, and 11 bases lay outside the gene matches. The CDR3 region is CASSEARIRGGRTGELFF. The DNA of the CDR3 is TGTGCCAGCAGTGAAGCGCGAATCCGCGGGGGACGCACCGGGGAGCTGTTTTTT.

The CDR3 sequence is CASSLGGGVSNYGYTF. The CDR3 bases are TGTGCCAGCAGCCTGGGAGGGGGGGTATCGAACTATGGCTACACCTTC. This chain connects TRBV9 to TRBJ1-2; D might be TRBD1 (6 bases). V lost 4 bases, J lost 2 bases, and 18 bases lay in between. Germline V gene sequence: CDR1 SGDLS, CDR2 YYNGEE. The CDR3 totals 16 residues.

The V gene is TRBV4-2, the J gene TRBJ1-2; D uncertain. Trimming took 1 base from V and 10 from J, leaving 16 bases between them. CDR1 is LGHNA and CDR2 is YNFKEQ in the germline V gene. The CDR3 sequence is 14 residues long. Written as DNA, the CDR3 is TGTGCCAGCAGCCAAGCCACAGTCTCCCGGGACTACACCTTC. Encoded protein: CASSQATVSRDYTF.

V is TRBV6-1 and J is TRBJ1-1; 10 bases fit TRBD1. V shed 5 bases, J shed 6 bases, and the junction held 9 bases outside the gene matches. The germline V gene has CDR1 MNHNS and CDR2 SASEGT. This CDR3 has 15 residues. CDR3 region: CASSTRDRGKSEAFF. The CDR3 DNA sequence: TGTGCCAGCAGTACTAGGGACAGGGGAAAGTCTGAAGCTTTCTTT.

The rearrangement uses TRBV7-9 and TRBJ1-5; 8 positions agree with TRBD1. CDR1 is SEHNR and CDR2 is FQNEAQ in the germline V gene (reference sequence). The CDR3 runs 16 residues. J gave up 2 bases and V 4 bases, and 7 bases lay outside the gene matches. The DNA for the CDR3 is TGTGCCAGCAGCTCCTCCCAGACAGGGGGCAATCAGCCCCAGCATTTT. Amino acids: CASSSSQTGGNQPQHF.

V and J are TRBV9 and TRBJ1-1; 7 bases map to TRBD1. J gave up 6 bases and V 4 bases, and 6 bases lay outside the gene matches. The CDR3 loop spans 13 amino acids. CDR1 SGDLS and CDR2 YYNGEE come from the germline V gene. The CDR3 nucleotides are TGTGCCAGCAGCATTGGGGACAGATCTGAAGCTTTCTTT. This sequence encodes CASSIGDRSEAFF.

V is TRBV23-1 and J is TRBJ1-2, with 9 bases identical to TRBD1. TRBV23-1 is labeled an ORF, and its function is uncertain. Trimming cost V 6 bases and J 5 bases; bases outside gene matches: 7. There are 14 residues in the CDR3. CDR3 bases: TGCGCCAGCAGCCTCGGGACAGGGCGGTATGGCTACACCTTC. Protein sequence: CASSLGTGRYGYTF.

This chain links TRBV7-2 with TRBJ2-1; TRBD2 matches 16 bases. Trimming at V came to 5 bases and at J to 10 bases, leaving 5 bases not matched to a gene. The germline gives CDR1 SGHTA, CDR2 FQGNSA. This CDR3 spans 15 amino acids. CDR3: CASSTGLAGGVEQFF. DNA for the CDR3: TGTGCCAGCAGCACGGGACTAGCGGGGGGGGTCGAGCAGTTCTTC.

The chain links TRBV10-1 to TRBJ1-2; the match to TRBD1 covers 7 bases. Losses at the gene ends were 4 bases for V and 3 bases for J; bases not matched to a gene: 5. The CDR3 sequence is 14 residues long. CDR1 and CDR2 from the germline V gene are WNHNN and SYGVQD (reference sequence). Here the CDR3 reads CASSATGFDYGYTF. The CDR3 bases are TGCGCCAGCAGTGCGACAGGGTTTGACTATGGCTACACCTTC.

This chain links TRBV11-2 with TRBJ2-5, with TRBD1 matching over 7 bases. The CDR3 is made up of 17 amino acids. V was clipped by 3 bases and J by 3 bases; unmatched bases: 13. Germline CDR1 and CDR2: SGHAT and FQNNGV. CDR3 region: CASSLGTVSGAKETQYF. The CDR3 DNA sequence: TGTGCCAGCAGCTTGGGGACAGTGAGTGGGGCTAAAGAGACCCAGTACTTC.

The V and J genes are TRBV19 and TRBJ1-2; 8 positions match TRBD1. V shed 7 bases, J shed 3 bases, and the junction held 10 bases outside the gene matches. Germline lookup yields CDR1 LNHDA and CDR2 SQIVND (reference sequence). There are 15 residues in the CDR3. CDR3 protein: CASNHDRGVDYGYTF. The CDR3 nucleotides are TGTGCCAGTAACCATGACAGGGGAGTGGACTATGGCTACACCTTC.

V and J are TRBV4-3 and TRBJ1-2, with TRBD1 matching over 7 bases. Per the germline V gene, CDR1 is LGHNA and CDR2 is YSLEER. V dropped 0 bases and J dropped 4; count of bases not matched to a gene: 5. This CDR3 region has 15 residues. The chain's CDR3 is CASSQERTGGYGYTF. The CDR3 DNA sequence: TGCGCCAGCAGCCAAGAACGGACAGGTGGCTATGGCTACACCTTC.

The chain carries TRBV27 and TRBJ1-5, with TRBD1 as a possible D gene (6 bases). Germline V gives CDR1 MNHEY, CDR2 SMNVEV (reference sequence). This CDR3 spans 15 amino acids. The germline V and J ends were trimmed by 2 bases and 9 bases, with 17 bases remaining between them. The DNA for the CDR3 is TGTGCCAGCAGTTTAAGCGGACAGACGATAGGGCCCCAGCATTTT. Its translation is CASSLSGQTIGPQHF.